Listed here are 7 T cell receptor beta chains from one sample, sequenced in a study of blood T cell repertoires in COVID-19. This table comes from immunoSEQ multiplex PCR, and its TCRdb copy is limited to in-frame clones, with some not included. The repertoire consists of over 200,000 clones, with 75% to 90% occurring once and the leading ten covering under 4.5%. The sequenced sample was PBMCs or T cells enriched from blood (not recorded which). The receptor source for this set is a woman in her 30s who had been exposed to COVID-19.

The genes are TRBV15 and TRBJ2-1; 8 bases line up with TRBD2. There are 16 residues in the CDR3. Germline trimming cut 3 bases from V and 9 bases from J; bases unmatched to any gene: 13. The germline CDR1 and CDR2 sequences are LNHNV and YYDKDF (reference sequence). In DNA form, the CDR3 reads TGTGCCACCAGCAGCACACCGGGACTAGTTGTTAGTGAGCAGTTCTTC. This translates into CATSSTPGLVVSEQFF.

This clone was seen a single time. As DNA, the CDR3 is TGTGCCAGTAGTTACGGGGCAGGGGGTGAAAAACTGTTTTTT. It specifies CASSYGAGGEKLFF. This rearrangement joins TRBV19 to TRBJ1-4; 7 nucleotides match TRBD1. The CDR3 runs to 14 residues. Trimming took 5 bases from V and 7 from J; bases not matched to a gene: 7. From germline, CDR1 is LNHDA and CDR2 SQIVND (reference sequence). Full variable domain (rest looked up from reference TRBV19 and TRBJ1-4): DGGITQSPKYLFRKEGQNVTLSCEQNLNHDAMYWYRQDPGQGLRLIYYSQIVNDFQKGDIAEGYSVSREKKESFPLTVTSAQKNPTAFYLCASSYGAGGEKLFFGSGTQLSVL.

The gene calls are TRBV29-1 and TRBJ2-7, with D possibly TRBD2 on 6 matching bases. Trimming pared 6 bases from V and 0 bases from J, leaving 15 bases between. This CDR3 is 14 amino acids long. Germline CDR1 is SQVTM and CDR2 is ANQGSEA. The CDR3, as DNA: TGCAGCGTGATCCACCGGGACTCCTCCTACGAGCAGTACTTC. Its protein is CSVIHRDSSYEQYF.

This clone came up a few times. The chain employs TRBV9 and TRBJ1-2; D not certain. This CDR3 region has 12 residues. Germline lookup yields CDR1 SGDLS and CDR2 YYNGEE. V was shortened by 7 bases and J by 8 bases, with 15 bases between the two germline ends. CDR3 residues: CASSPTRGGYTF. DNA for the CDR3: TGTGCCAGCTCCCCGACCCGAGGAGGCTACACCTTC.

V and J are TRBV13 and TRBJ1-1, with 10 bases fitting TRBD1. There are 15 residues in the CDR3. V trimming: 3 bases; J trimming: 4 bases; junction bases outside the gene matches: 5. CDR1 and CDR2 from the germline V gene are PRHDT and FYEKMQ (reference sequence). CDR3 residues: CASSFKGQGGTEAFF. CDR3 coding DNA: TGTGCCAGCAGCTTCAAAGGACAGGGGGGCACTGAAGCTTTCTTT. Supplemented by reference TRBV13 and TRBJ1-1, the full variable domain reads AAGVIQSPRHLIKEKRETATLKCYPIPRHDTVYWYQQGPGQDPQFLISFYEKMQSDKGSIPDRFSAQQFSDYHSELNMSSLELGDSALYFCASSFKGQGGTEAFFGQGTRLTVV.

The J gene is TRBJ2-3, the V gene TRBV29-1, with D maybe TRBD2 (5 bases). Trimming left V 4 bases short and J 7 bases short, with 18 bases between. The CDR3 has 14 residues. Germline CDR1 SQVTM, CDR2 ANQGSEA. The CDR3 region has the DNA TGCAGCGTTGCCACGGGATTTACCCCCCATACGCAGTATTTT. It yields the protein CSVATGFTPHTQYF.

The chain uses TRBV6-1 and TRBJ2-7; a weak D match, TRBD1 (5 bases). This CDR3 spans 15 amino acids. Germline V gene lookup returns CDR1 MNHNS and CDR2 SASEGT. V lost 3 bases and J lost 2, with 14 bases in between. CDR3 amino acids: CASSDFGRAPYEQYF. The CDR3 DNA reads TGTGCCAGCAGTGATTTTGGCAGGGCCCCCTACGAGCAGTACTTC.